The 9 T cell receptor beta chains listed next were all sequenced from one sample in a study of post-analysis software for immune sequencing data. The study's findings and limits: Included in a set of about 5 TRBV segments more frequent in patients than controls were TRBV5-6, TRBV5-1 and TRBV20-1.

Their cognate antigens are unknown. The TCR beta cDNA libraries contained unique molecular identifiers. TCRdb independently ran MiXCR on the PCR reads; one entry per CDR3 protein. The sample lists some 450,000 distinct CDR3 sequences, over 35% occurring once. The sample taken for sequencing was blood. All receptors derive from a girl under 18 with multiple sclerosis.

The CDR3 bases are TGTGCCAGCAGCCAATTAAGCAACTATGGCTACACCTTC. Protein sequence: CASSQLSNYGYTF. J is TRBJ1-2 and V is TRBV3-1; no reliable D call. CDR3 length equals 13 residues. Germline assignment: CDR1 LGHDT and CDR2 YNNKEL (reference sequence). With 2 bases removed from V and 2 bases from J, the gap between germline ends came to 6 bases.

V is TRBV7-9 and J is TRBJ2-1, with 8 bases that match TRBD2. The germline CDR1 and CDR2 sequences are SEHNR and FQNEAQ (reference sequence). V lost 4 bases and J lost 0; bases outside the gene matches: 8. The CDR3 is 17 residues long. The CDR3 region is CASSSSPSGSSYNEQFF. The CDR3 DNA sequence: TGTGCCAGCAGCTCCTCGCCGAGCGGGAGCTCCTACAATGAGCAGTTCTTC.

This chain links TRBV7-8 with TRBJ2-1, with D uncertain. Trimming removed 2 bases from V and 7 bases from J, with 15 bases in between. The CDR3 covers 15 residues. Germline assignment: CDR1 SGHVS and CDR2 FQNEAQ. CDR3 loop: CASSLRLILTNEQFF. Here the CDR3 DNA reads TGTGCCAGCAGCTTAAGGCTAATCTTAACTAATGAGCAGTTCTTC.

This clonotype has more than one count but fewer than ten. The chain links TRBV5-5 to TRBJ2-5, with a possible D match to TRBD2 (5 bases). Trimming left V 3 bases short and J 5 bases short, with 14 bases between. The CDR3 runs 14 residues. Germline assignment: CDR1 SGHKS and CDR2 YYEKEE (reference sequence). The CDR3 region has the DNA TGTGCCAGCAGCTCCCTAGGAAGCGGCGAGACCCAGTACTTC. It is translated as CASSSLGSGETQYF.

The CDR3 DNA reads as TGTGCCATCAGTGGGACCGGGACAGGGATCAATCAGCCCCAGCATTTT. Translated: CAISGTGTGINQPQHF. The chain employs TRBV10-3 and TRBJ1-5; TRBD1 matches at 9 bases. Germline trimming cut 4 bases from V and 3 bases from J; bases unmatched to any gene: 7. In germline, CDR1 is ENHRY, CDR2 SYGVKD. There are 16 residues in the CDR3.

This clonotype was seen a handful of times. This chain links TRBV7-2 with TRBJ1-1; D remains ambiguous. V shed 0 bases and J shed 6 bases, with 11 bases lying between them. The V gene's germline CDR1 is SGHTA and CDR2 FQGNSA. This CDR3 is 14 amino acids long. The CDR3: CASSLALTPAEAFF. CDR3 sequence (DNA): TGTGCCAGCAGCTTAGCTTTGACACCCGCTGAAGCTTTCTTT.

The gene calls are TRBV5-5 and TRBJ2-4, with a weak D call TRBD2 (5 bases). The J call is uncertain, as TRBJ2-7 better fits the DNA end. The germline V gene has CDR1 SGHKS and CDR2 YYEKEE (reference sequence). The CDR3 length is 14 residues. CDR3 sequence: CASSPTHIRGEQYF. The DNA for the CDR3 is TGTGCCAGCAGCCCAACCCATATCCGGGGCGAGCAGTACTTC.

The V and J genes are TRBV6-6 and TRBJ2-1; D call uncertain. TRBJ2-7 matches the DNA end more closely, so the J call is doubtful. This CDR3 spans 14 amino acids. Germline V CDR1 and CDR2: MNHNY, SVGAGI (reference sequence). The CDR3 sequence: CASSYSSSYNEQYF. In DNA form, the CDR3 reads TGTGCCAGCAGTTACAGTAGCTCCTACAATGAGCAGTACTTC.

The V gene is TRBV20-1, the J gene TRBJ1-1, with 8 nucleotides matching TRBD1. The CDR3 has 14 amino acids. Germline CDR1 is DFQATT and CDR2 is SNEGSKA (reference sequence). V lost 2 bases, J lost 2 bases, and 4 bases stayed unmatched. The CDR3 here is CSARRTGRNTEAFF. The CDR3 bases are TGCAGTGCTAGACGGACAGGGCGAAACACTGAAGCTTTCTTT.